A selection of T cell receptor beta chains follows, all from one sample in a study of cytomegalovirus exposure and HLA in healthy donors. Profiling relied on immunoSEQ multiplex PCR, and the TCRdb table lists in-frame clones only, not all of them. Counted here are some 170,000 clones, about 89% occurring once; the ten biggest clones make up roughly 3%. The sample taken for sequencing was PBMCs. The origin of the receptors is a man between 18 and 29 years old in good health and CMV-seropositive. CDR3s include the opening cysteine and the closing phenylalanine or tryptophan. Each record gives: V gene, clone size, J gene, D gene, CDR3 DNA, CDR3 protein. A D gene is named only where the DNA matches it firmly. A clone size is listed for some rows: how often the clone was seen (once, few, many), or a class if it is expanded.

>TRBV4-1|few|TRBJ1-2|NA
TGCGCCAGCAGCCAAGGAAACCTTCGGTATGGCTACACCTTC
CASSQGNLRYGYTF
>TRBV6-5|NA|TRBJ1-2|NA
TGTGCCAGCAAGGTTTTGGGGGCTGGCTACACCTTC
CASKVLGAGYTF
>TRBV9|NA|TRBJ2-1|TRBD2
TGTGCCAGCAGTCTTCTAGCGGGGTTCTACAATGAGCAGTTCTTC
CASSLLAGFYNEQFF
>TRBV15|NA|TRBJ2-3|NA
TGTGCCACCAGCAGAGTGACAGGCCCAGATACGCAGTATTTT
CATSRVTGPDTQYF
>TRBV27|NA|TRBJ2-3|NA
TGTGCCAGCAGCGCGGGACTTTACACAGATACGCAGTATTTT
CASSAGLYTDTQYF
>TRBV9|NA|TRBJ1-4|TRBD1
TGTGCCAGCAGCCTTGGACAGGGGGCTGGTGAAAAACTGTTTTTT
CASSLGQGAGEKLFF
>TRBV7-6|NA|TRBJ2-5|TRBD2
TGTGCCAGCAGCTTAGCGCACACTTCGGGACTAAGTCAAGAGACCCAGTACTTC
CASSLAHTSGLSQETQYF
>TRBV27|NA|TRBJ2-7|NA
TGTGCCAGCAGTATACCCGGTCGCCCCTACGAGCAGTACTTC
CASSIPGRPYEQYF
>TRBV7-2|NA|TRBJ2-4|NA
TGTGCCAGCAGCTTAGCGGGGGGGCCGCACATTCAGTACTTC
CASSLAGGPHIQYF
>TRBV7-3|NA|TRBJ2-7|TRBD2
TGTGCCAGCAGCCTAGGCAGCGGGGGCATCTACGAGCAGTACTTC
CASSLGSGGIYEQYF
>TRBV27|NA|TRBJ2-5|TRBD2
TGTGCCAGCAGACTAGCGGGAGGAGAGACCCAGTACTTC
CASRLAGGETQYF
>TRBV27|NA|TRBJ1-4|NA
TGTGCCAGCGGACTAGGCAGGACTAATGAAAAACTGTTTTTT
CASGLGRTNEKLFF
>TRBV7-3|NA|TRBJ1-1|NA
TGTGCCAGCAAGAGGCAGATGAACACTGAAGCTTTCTTT
CASKRQMNTEAFF
>TRBV6-1|NA|TRBJ1-3|NA
TGTGCCAGCAAGAACCCCAGATTCGACACCATATATTTT
CASKNPRFDTIYF
>TRBV30|NA|TRBJ2-5|NA
TGTGCCTGGACATCCGGGACGGGGGATTTAGAGACCCAGTACTTC
CAWTSGTGDLETQYF
>TRBV12-5|NA|TRBJ1-3|NA
TGTGCTAGTGGCCTGGCAGGGTTTCAAAACACCATATATTTT
CASGLAGFQNTIYF
>TRBV9|NA|TRBJ2-3|TRBD2
TGTGCCAGCAGCGTAGTCCTAGCGGGGGGGATAGATACGCAGTATTTT
CASSVVLAGGIDTQYF
>TRBV14|NA|TRBJ1-1|TRBD1
TGTGCCAGCAGCCAAGGTGGGACAGTGAACACTGAAGCTTTCTTT
CASSQGGTVNTEAFF
>TRBV28|NA|TRBJ1-2|NA
TGTGCCAGCAGCCGTGGAGGGTCCTATGGCTACACCTTC
CASSRGGSYGYTF
>TRBV6-6|NA|TRBJ2-7|TRBD1
TGTGCCAGCAGTTACTGGACCGGGACAGGCGCCTACGAGCAGTACTTC
CASSYWTGTGAYEQYF
>TRBV13|NA|TRBJ2-1|TRBD1
TGTGCCAGCAGCTTCTTGCTGGGACAGGGCGGAAATTACAATGAGCAGTTCTTC
CASSFLLGQGGNYNEQFF
>TRBV27|NA|TRBJ2-1|TRBD2
TGTGCCAGCAGTCATCAGCGGGGTCAGGGTGAGCAGTTCTTC
CASSHQRGQGEQFF
>TRBV9|NA|TRBJ2-1|TRBD2
TGTGCCAGCAGCGCCCTAAGGAGGACTAGCGAGAACAATGAGCAGTTCTTC
CASSALRRTSENNEQFF
>TRBV6-6|NA|TRBJ2-4|NA
TGTGCCAGCAGTTACCCGATCGGGGTCTCCAAAAACATTCAGTACTTC
CASSYPIGVSKNIQYF
>TRBV6-5|NA|TRBJ2-2|NA
TGTGCCAGCAGTTACTCGTCCGGTACCGGGGAGCTGTTTTTT
CASSYSSGTGELFF
>TRBV6-5|once|TRBJ1-3|NA
TGTGCCAGCAGTCCGGACACCTCGGCGGGAAACACCATATATTTT
CASSPDTSAGNTIYF
>TRBV7-2|NA|TRBJ2-1|TRBD2
TGTGCCAGCAGCCCACAGGCGGGGGTCTTCTCCTACAATGAGCAGTTCTTC
CASSPQAGVFSYNEQFF
>TRBV28|NA|TRBJ2-7|NA
TGTGCCAGCAGCAATGGGGGCTGGGGCGATTCCTACGAGCAGTACTTC
CASSNGGWGDSYEQYF
>TRBV7-2|NA|TRBJ2-6|NA
TGTGCCAGCAGCTTCAGGGGCTCTGGGGCCAACGTCCTGACTTTC
CASSFRGSGANVLTF
>TRBV4-1|NA|TRBJ2-5|NA
TGCGCCAGCAGCCAAGGGACAGAGCAGACAAACCAAGAGACCCAGTACTTC
CASSQGTEQTNQETQYF
>TRBV6-4|NA|TRBJ1-1|NA
TGTGCCAGCAGTGACTCGCGGGGAACTGAAGCTTTCTTT
CASSDSRGTEAFF
>TRBV11-2|NA|TRBJ2-7|NA
TGTGCCAGCACTGGTTCGAGCTCCTACGAGCAGTACTTC
CASTGSSSYEQYF
>TRBV30|NA|TRBJ2-5|TRBD1
TGTGCCTGGACAGGGGGAGAGACCCAGTACTTC
CAWTGGETQYF
>TRBV30|NA|TRBJ1-1|NA
TGTGCCTGGAGGAGCCTGGGGGAGGACACTGAAGCTTTCTTT
CAWRSLGEDTEAFF
>TRBV29-1|NA|TRBJ2-7|TRBD1
TGCAGCGTTCTTACCACAGGGGGCTCCTACGAGCAGTACTTC
CSVLTTGGSYEQYF
>TRBV4-3|NA|TRBJ1-5|NA
TGCGCCAGCAGCCAAGATAGGGGACCCCAGCATTTT
CASSQDRGPQHF
>TRBV20-1|NA|TRBJ1-2|NA
TGCAGTGCTAGAGGGGGCGGTGGCTACACCTTC
CSARGGGGYTF
>TRBV9|medium-sized|TRBJ2-7|TRBD1
TGTGCCAGCAGCGAGGGACAGGGATGGTCCTACGAGCAGTACTTC
CASSEGQGWSYEQYF
>TRBV7-2|NA|TRBJ2-3|TRBD2
TGTGCCAGCAGCGCGGGACTAGTTGGAGATACGCAGTATTTT
CASSAGLVGDTQYF
>TRBV10-2|NA|TRBJ2-7|TRBD1
TGCGCCAGCGTTCATATGGGGGACAGACCCTACGAGCAGTACTTC
CASVHMGDRPYEQYF
>TRBV4-1|NA|TRBJ2-4|TRBD2
TGCGCCAGCAGCCAAGAAAGCGGGAGAGACATTCAGTACTTC
CASSQESGRDIQYF
>TRBV9|NA|TRBJ2-1|NA
TGTGCCAGCAGCAGACAACTCGAGCAGTTCTTC
CASSRQLEQFF
>TRBV27|NA|TRBJ1-1|TRBD1
TGTGCCAGCAGGCGCACAGGGGGCACTGAAGCTTTCTTT
CASRRTGGTEAFF
>TRBV28|NA|TRBJ2-4|TRBD2
TGTGCCAGCAGTTTTCGGGGGGATGGCGCCAAAAACATTCAGTACTTC
CASSFRGDGAKNIQYF
>TRBV7-2|NA|TRBJ2-5|NA
TGTGCCAGCAGCTCAAGCGAGACCCAGTACTTC
CASSSSETQYF
>TRBV27|NA|TRBJ2-7|NA
TGTGCCAGCAGTTTATCGAGGGCCTCCTACGAGCAGTACTTC
CASSLSRASYEQYF
>TRBV14|NA|TRBJ2-7|NA
TGTGCCAGCAGCCAAGCTTCCTACGAGCAGTACTTC
CASSQASYEQYF
>TRBV7-8|NA|TRBJ1-1|NA
TGTGCCAGCAGCACCATTGTTGGCAACACTGAAGCTTTCTTT
CASSTIVGNTEAFF
>TRBV12-5|once|TRBJ2-7|TRBD1
TGTGCTAGTGGGGAACGGGGACAGGGCCACGAGCAGTACTTC
CASGERGQGHEQYF
>TRBV5-6|NA|TRBJ1-5|TRBD1
TGTGCCAGCACCATAGGGACAGGGGCCCCGGTCCGGCATTTT
CASTIGTGAPVRHF
>TRBV15|NA|TRBJ2-7|TRBD2
TGTGCCACCAGCAGTCTTGCGGTCCCCGGGACTAGCGGTACCTACGAGCAGTACTTC
CATSSLAVPGTSGTYEQYF
>TRBV27|NA|TRBJ2-3|NA
TGTGCCAGCAGCACCTCCTCCGGGGATACGCAGTATTTT
CASSTSSGDTQYF
>TRBV4-3|NA|TRBJ1-1|TRBD1
TGCGCCAGCAGCCTCGGACAGGGGGAAGCTTTCTTT
CASSLGQGEAFF
>TRBV5-6|NA|TRBJ1-1|NA
TGTGCCAGCAGCTTGGTTTTGGGGACACACCAAAACACTGAAGCTTTCTTT
CASSLVLGTHQNTEAFF